This TCR beta chain was sequenced for a study of T cells in Graves' hyperthyroidism and ophthalmopathy. There were TCR beta CDR3 regions amplified from RNA transcripts. The study used the HTBI primer set for a first-round RT-PCR of the TCR CDR3. One entry per CDR3 protein, called by TCRdb with MiXCR from the multiplex PCR reads. The table has hundreds of thousands of distinct CDR3 sequences, over 40% seen once; the top ten hold roughly 6.5%. On this clonotype itself: Its matching antigen is unknown.

From germline, CDR1 is SQVTM and CDR2 ANQGSEA. CDR3 length equals 8 residues. V was shortened by 4 bases and J by 11 bases, with 3 bases between the two germline ends. Findings and limits, study-wide: Stable hyperthyroidism was separated from ophthalmopathy by a model based on 13 V-J features. Most thyroid-expanded clonotypes above 0.001 were also found in blood.

This TCR came from an adult man with Graves' disease, either hyperthyroidism or ophthalmopathy (not recorded which). Sequencing was performed on peripheral blood or thyroid tissue (not recorded which). The rearrangement joins TRBV29-1 to TRBJ1-5; D is undetermined. CDR3 DNA sequence: TGCAGCGTTGTAGCCCAGCATTTT. It is translated as CSVVAQHF.